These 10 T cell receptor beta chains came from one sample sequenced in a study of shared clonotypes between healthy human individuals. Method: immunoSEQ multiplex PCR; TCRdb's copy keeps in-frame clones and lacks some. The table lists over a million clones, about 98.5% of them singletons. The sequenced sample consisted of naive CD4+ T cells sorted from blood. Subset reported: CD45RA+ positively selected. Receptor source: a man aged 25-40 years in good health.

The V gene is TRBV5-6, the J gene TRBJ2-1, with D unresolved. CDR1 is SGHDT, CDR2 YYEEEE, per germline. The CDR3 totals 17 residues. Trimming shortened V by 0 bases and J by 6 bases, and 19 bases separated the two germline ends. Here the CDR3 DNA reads TGTGCCAGCAGCTTGGCCCCTAGACGCCCCGAAGCCAATGAGCAGTTCTTC. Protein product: CASSLAPRRPEANEQFF.

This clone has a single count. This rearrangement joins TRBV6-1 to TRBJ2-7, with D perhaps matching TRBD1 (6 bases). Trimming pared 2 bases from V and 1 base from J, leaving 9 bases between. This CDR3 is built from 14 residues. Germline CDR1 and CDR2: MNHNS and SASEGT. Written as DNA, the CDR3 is TGTGCCAGCAGTGAATCCAGGGGATCCTACGAGCAGTACTTC. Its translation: CASSESRGSYEQYF.

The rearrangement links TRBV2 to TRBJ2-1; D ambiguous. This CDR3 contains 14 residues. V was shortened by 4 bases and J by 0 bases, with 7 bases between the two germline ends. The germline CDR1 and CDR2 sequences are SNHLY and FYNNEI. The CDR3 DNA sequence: TGTGCCAGCAGTGTCCTAAGCTCCTACAATGAGCAGTTCTTC. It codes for CASSVLSSYNEQFF.

The CDR3 sequence: CASSQENRGYEQYF. The CDR3 nucleotides are TGCGCCAGCAGCCAAGAAAACAGGGGCTACGAGCAGTACTTC. V is TRBV4-3 and J is TRBJ2-7; 7 bases map to TRBD1. CDR1 and CDR2 (germline): LGHNA, YSLEER. V shed 0 bases and J 3 bases; nucleotides not matched to a gene: 2. The CDR3 consists of 14 residues.

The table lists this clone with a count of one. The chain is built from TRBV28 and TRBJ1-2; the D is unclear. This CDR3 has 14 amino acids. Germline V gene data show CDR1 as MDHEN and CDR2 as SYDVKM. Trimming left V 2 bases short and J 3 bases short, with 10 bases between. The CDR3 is CASSLATRYYGYTF. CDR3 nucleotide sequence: TGTGCCAGCAGTTTAGCCACAAGATACTATGGCTACACCTTC.

The CDR3 DNA sequence: TGCGCCAGCAGCTTGCTGACAGGAAAAGAGACCCAGTACTTC. Amino acids: CASSLLTGKETQYF. The chain recombines TRBV5-1 with TRBJ2-5; TRBD1 is a possible D gene (6 bases). Germline CDR1 is SGHRS and CDR2 is YFSETQ. The CDR3 length is 14 residues. Trimming took off 1 base at V and 3 bases at J, with 10 bases between the two ends.

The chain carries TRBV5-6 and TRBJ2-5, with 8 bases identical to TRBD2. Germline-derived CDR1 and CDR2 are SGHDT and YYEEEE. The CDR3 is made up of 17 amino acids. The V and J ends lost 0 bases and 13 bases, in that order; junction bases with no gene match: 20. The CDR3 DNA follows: TGTGCCAGCAGCTTGGGGCGGGGGCTAGCGGGTACCCCTCGAAGGTACTTC. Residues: CASSLGRGLAGTPRRYF. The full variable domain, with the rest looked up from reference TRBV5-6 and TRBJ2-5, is DAGVTQSPTHLIKTRGQQVTLRCSPKSGHDTVSWYQQALGQGPQFIFQYYEEEERQRGNFPDRFSGHQFPNYSSELNVNALLLGDSALYLCASSLGRGLAGTPRRYFGPGTRLLVL.

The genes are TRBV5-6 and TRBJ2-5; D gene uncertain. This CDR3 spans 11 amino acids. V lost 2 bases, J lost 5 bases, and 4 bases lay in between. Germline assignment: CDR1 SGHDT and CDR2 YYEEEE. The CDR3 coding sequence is TGTGCCAGCAGCTTTTATGAGACCCAGTACTTC. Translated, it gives CASSFYETQYF. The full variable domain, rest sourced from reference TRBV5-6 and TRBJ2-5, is DAGVTQSPTHLIKTRGQQVTLRCSPKSGHDTVSWYQQALGQGPQFIFQYYEEEERQRGNFPDRFSGHQFPNYSSELNVNALLLGDSALYLCASSFYETQYFGPGTRLLVL.

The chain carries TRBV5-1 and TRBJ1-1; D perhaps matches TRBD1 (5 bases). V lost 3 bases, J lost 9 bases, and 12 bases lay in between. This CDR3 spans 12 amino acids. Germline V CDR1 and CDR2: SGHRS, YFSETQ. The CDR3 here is CASSSTGLKAFF. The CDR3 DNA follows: TGCGCCAGCAGCTCCACGGGGCTGAAAGCTTTCTTT.

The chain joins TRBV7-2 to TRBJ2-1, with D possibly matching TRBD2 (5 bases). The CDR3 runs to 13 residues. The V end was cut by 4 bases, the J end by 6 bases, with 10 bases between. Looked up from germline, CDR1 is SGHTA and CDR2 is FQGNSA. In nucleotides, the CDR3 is TGTGCCAGCAGCTCCGCGGACTCCAATGAGCAGTTCTTC. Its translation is CASSSADSNEQFF. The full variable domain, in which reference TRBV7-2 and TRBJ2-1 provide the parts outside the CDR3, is GAGVSQSPSNKVTEKGKDVELRCDPISGHTALYWYRQSLGQGLEFLIYFQGNSAPDKSGLPSDRFSAERTGGSVSTLTIQRTQQEDSAVYLCASSSADSNEQFFGPGTRLTVL.